Shown below are 13 T cell receptor beta chains from a single sample sequenced in a study of T cell repertoires in cytomegalovirus infection. A single record per CDR3 protein comes from TCRdb applying MiXCR to the reads. The profile shows 750,000 to 900,000 distinct CDR3 sequences, 25% to 35% of them singletons. Their recognized antigens are unknown. Source: cultured CD8+ T cells from PBMCs, taken from culture after CMV antigen stimulation. These receptor sequences come from a human donor in good health (CMV status not recorded). Some clones in this sample may be carry-over from other donors' samples.

This clonotype was counted a few times. J is TRBJ1-2 and V is TRBV10-3, with D possibly TRBD1 on 6 matching bases. CDR3 size: 14 residues. Between the trimmed V and J ends, which lost 8 bases and 8 bases, there was a span of 21 bases. Germline V gene lookup returns CDR1 ENHRY and CDR2 SYGVKD. CDR3: CAIPRLDRRKGYTF. The CDR3 coding sequence is TGTGCCATCCCCCGTCTTGACAGGAGAAAAGGCTACACCTTC.

This clonotype showed up just a few times. This chain links TRBV7-8 with TRBJ1-2; D possibly corresponds to TRBD1 (6 bases). CDR3 length equals 14 residues. Germline CDR1 and CDR2: SGHVS and FQNEAQ. The V end lost 6 bases, the J end lost 4 bases, and 15 bases lay between the germline ends. CDR3 amino acids: CASSLTPRGYGYTF. As DNA, the CDR3 is TGTGCCAGCAGTCTCACCCCCAGGGGCTATGGCTACACCTTC.

This clonotype was picked up many times. V gene TRBV7-8 combines with J gene TRBJ2-3; D not certain. This CDR3 has 14 residues. Trimming removed 2 bases at V and 2 bases at J, with 8 bases between. Germline lookup yields CDR1 SGHVS and CDR2 FQNEAQ. CDR3 amino acids: CASSLQPITDTQYF. The CDR3 region has the DNA TGTGCCAGCAGCTTACAACCTATCACAGATACGCAGTATTTT.

This clonotype has a handful of counts. The genes are TRBV12-3 or TRBV12-4 and TRBJ2-7; 7 bases are a match to TRBD1. This CDR3 comprises 14 residues. V lost 5 bases, J lost 6 bases, and 10 bases stayed unmatched. CDR3 in amino acids: CASSSSGTAGEQYV. Here the CDR3 DNA reads TGTGCCAGCAGTAGCTCCGGGACAGCAGGCGAGCAGTACGTC.

The chain has TRBV7-6 and TRBJ2-1; no definite D call. Trimming shortened V by 6 bases and J by 2 bases, and 11 bases separated the two germline ends. CDR3 size: 14 residues. The germline V gene encodes CDR1 SGHVS and CDR2 FNYEAQ. CDR3 DNA sequence: TGTGCCAGCAGGGTAAGTGGAACCTACAATGAGCAGTTCTTC. This gives the protein CASRVSGTYNEQFF.

The chain uses TRBV14 and TRBJ1-1, with TRBD1 identical over 8 bases. From germline, CDR1 is SGHDN and CDR2 FVKESK. V dropped 0 bases and J dropped 10; count of bases not matched to a gene: 10. This CDR3 contains 15 residues. CDR3 loop: CASSQDRDRRSVAFF. CDR3 nucleotides: TGTGCCAGCAGCCAAGATCGGGACAGGAGAAGTGTAGCTTTCTTT.

There are many counts of this clonotype. The genes are TRBV7-8 and TRBJ1-6; D may be TRBD1 (6 bases). The CDR3 spans 16 residues. Trimming removed 5 bases at V and 5 bases at J, with 16 bases between. Germline assignment: CDR1 SGHVS and CDR2 FQNEAQ. CDR3 bases: TGTGCCAGCAGCCTAAGAGCAGGGGAGAATAATTCACCCCTCCACTTT. This encodes CASSLRAGENNSPLHF. Based on the CDR3 plus reference TRBV7-8 and TRBJ1-6, the full variable domain is GAGVSQSPRYKVAKRGQDVALRCDPISGHVSLFWYQQALGQGPEFLTYFQNEAQLDKSGLPSDRFFAERPEGSVSTLKIQRTQQEDSAVYLCASSLRAGENNSPLHFGNGTRLTVT.

This clonotype has just one count. This chain uses TRBV28 with TRBJ1-1; 7 bases align to TRBD1. Germline CDR1 and CDR2: MDHEN and SYDVKM. Germline trimming cut 8 bases from V and 5 bases from J; bases unmatched to any gene: 8. This CDR3 is 13 amino acids long. The CDR3 protein is CASGRQGGTEAFF. CDR3 bases: TGTGCCAGCGGGCGACAGGGAGGGACTGAAGCTTTCTTT.

The gene calls are TRBV12-3 or TRBV12-4 and TRBJ2-4, with 7 bases aligning to TRBD2. V dropped 6 bases and J dropped 3; count of bases not matched to a gene: 5. CDR3 length: 14 amino acids. CDR3 DNA sequence: TGTGCCAGCAGGGCTAGCGGATTCAAAAACATTCAGTACTTC. This translates into CASRASGFKNIQYF.

The chain recombines TRBV6-6 with TRBJ1-5; D perhaps matches TRBD1 (6 bases). Trimming removed 6 bases at V and 6 bases at J, with 12 bases between. The germline CDR1 and CDR2 sequences are MNHNY and SVGAGI (reference sequence). The CDR3 runs 13 residues. CDR3 sequence reads: CASRTGGLQPQHF. DNA of the CDR3: TGTGCCAGCAGGACGGGGGGCCTTCAGCCCCAGCATTTT.

The chain couples TRBV25-1 to TRBJ1-2, with TRBD1 matching over 9 bases. V lost 7 bases, J lost 8 bases, and 8 bases stayed unmatched. This CDR3 region has 13 residues. The V gene's germline CDR1 is MGHDK and CDR2 SYGVNS. As DNA, the CDR3 is TGTGCCAGCACCATACAGGGGGCAAACGGCTACACCTTC. Translated: CASTIQGANGYTF.

The V gene is TRBV28, the J gene TRBJ1-1, with a weak D call TRBD1 (6 bases). Between the trimmed V and J ends, which lost 4 bases and 6 bases, there was a span of 15 bases. The CDR3 has 14 residues. Germline loops: CDR1 MDHEN, CDR2 SYDVKM. In DNA, the CDR3 is TGTGCCAGCAGTTACAACAGGGACGGGGCTGAAGCTTTCTTT. Protein sequence: CASSYNRDGAEAFF. Together with reference TRBV28 and TRBJ1-1, the CDR3 gives the full variable domain: DVKVTQSSRYLVKRTGEKVFLECVQDMDHENMFWYRQDPGLGLRLIYFSYDVKMKEKGDIPEGYSVSREKKERFSLILESASTNQTSMYLCASSYNRDGAEAFFGQGTRLTVV.

The V gene is TRBV7-2, the J gene TRBJ1-5; perhaps TRBD1 as D (6 bases). Germline-derived CDR1 and CDR2 are SGHTA and FQGNSA. This CDR3 comprises 16 residues. Trimming pared 1 base from V and 5 bases from J, leaving 15 bases between. CDR3 DNA sequence: TGTGCCAGCAGCTTAGTCCGCAGGGGAGTCCATCAGCCCCAGCATTTT. Protein sequence: CASSLVRRGVHQPQHF.